Below are 27 T cell receptor beta chains sequenced from a single sample in a study of response to subunit inactivated influenza vaccine. TCRdb independently ran MiXCR on the RT-PCR reads; one entry per CDR3 protein. The table has more than 600,000 distinct CDR3 sequences, around 18% seen once. The specimen comprised PBMCs from blood, sampled around 5 days after vaccination. The receptor set was obtained from a man aged 50-59 years who received an inactivated influenza vaccine.

This clonotype was recorded at least ten times. The V gene is TRBV12-3 or TRBV12-4, the J gene TRBJ2-1; no clear D gene. V lost 6 bases and J 3 bases, leaving 12 bases between the germline ends. This CDR3 region has 14 residues. The CDR3 spells CASSPNPNYNEQFF. The CDR3 DNA reads TGTGCCAGCAGCCCGAACCCCAACTACAATGAGCAGTTCTTC.

The J gene is TRBJ1-5, the V gene TRBV6-1; 9 bases line up with TRBD1. The CDR3 runs to 13 residues. Germline loops: CDR1 MNHNS, CDR2 SASEGT. The V gene end was trimmed by 6 bases and the J gene end by 7 bases; junction bases not matched to a gene: 4. The CDR3 bases are TGTGCCAGCAGCGGGGACAGGGCCCAGCCCCAGCATTTT. Its protein product is CASSGDRAQPQHF.

This clonotype was seen more than once but under ten times. The V gene is TRBV27, the J gene TRBJ1-5; 7 bases are shared with TRBD1. Per the germline V gene, CDR1 is MNHEY and CDR2 is SMNVEV (reference sequence). The CDR3 length is 17 residues. Trimming removed 6 bases from V and 4 bases from J; junction bases left unmatched: 15. Here the CDR3 reads CASSNRRGSAGNQPQHF. The CDR3 nucleotides are TGTGCCAGCAGCAATCGCAGGGGGAGCGCAGGAAATCAGCCCCAGCATTTT.

This clonotype has only a few counts. This chain links TRBV29-1 with TRBJ2-3; 7 positions agree with TRBD2. Trimming took 4 bases from V and 3 from J; bases not matched to a gene: 4. This CDR3 is 13 amino acids long. Germline V lookup: CDR1 SQVTM, CDR2 ANQGSEA. CDR3 sequence: CSVGGGTTDTQYF. The CDR3 region has the DNA TGCAGCGTTGGGGGGGGAACGACAGATACGCAGTATTTT.

DNA for the CDR3: TGCAGTGCAGGGCAAGCGTCCTACGAGCAGTACTTC. This translates into CSAGQASYEQYF. The V and J genes are TRBV20-1 and TRBJ2-7; D is undetermined. There are 12 residues in the CDR3. V was clipped by 6 bases and J by 1 base, with 10 bases between them. CDR1 and CDR2 from the germline V gene are DFQATT and SNEGSKA (reference sequence).

This chain uses TRBV20-1 with TRBJ2-7, with TRBD1 matching over 7 bases. J lost 2 bases, V lost 4 bases, and 8 bases had no gene match. This CDR3 is built from 14 residues. CDR1 is DFQATT, CDR2 SNEGSKA, per germline (reference sequence). This chain's CDR3 is CSAKLPGQPYEQYF. For the CDR3, the DNA is TGCAGTGCTAAGCTCCCGGGACAGCCCTACGAGCAGTACTTC.

This clonotype has a handful of counts. The chain uses TRBV10-3 and TRBJ2-1; TRBD1 or TRBD2 may be the D gene (6 bases each). Trimming took off 8 bases at V and 0 bases at J, with 17 bases between the two ends. Germline V gives CDR1 ENHRY, CDR2 SYGVKD. This CDR3 comprises 16 residues. DNA of the CDR3: TGTGCCATCGGGCGGGGACACCAGAGCTCCTACAATGAGCAGTTCTTC. This sequence encodes CAIGRGHQSSYNEQFF.

The chain couples TRBV6-4 to TRBJ2-1; 9 bases align to TRBD2. Germline V gene sequence: CDR1 MRHNA, CDR2 SNTAGT. Trimming removed 6 bases from V and 7 bases from J; junction bases left unmatched: 13. This CDR3 is 16 amino acids long. Here the CDR3 DNA reads TGTGCCAGCAGGCGGGTTAGCGGGGGCACTGGGAATGAGCAGTTCTTC. It is translated as CASRRVSGGTGNEQFF.

The chain employs TRBV28 and TRBJ1-4; 8 bases fit TRBD1. The germline CDR1 and CDR2 sequences are MDHEN and SYDVKM. J was trimmed by 7 bases and V by 10 bases; bases with no gene match: 8. The CDR3 extends over 13 amino acids. DNA for the CDR3: TGTGCCACCCAAACAGGGGGAGGTGAAAAACTGTTTTTT. It translates to CATQTGGGEKLFF.

This clonotype was observed a few times. The chain combines TRBV4-3 with TRBJ1-4, with D tentatively TRBD1 (6 bases). Germline lookup yields CDR1 LGHNA and CDR2 YSLEER. The ends were cut back, 0 bases at V and 7 bases at J, with 12 bases in the middle. This CDR3 region has 15 residues. The CDR3 nucleotides read TGCGCCAGCAGCCAAGATTCCGAGACAGGTGAAAAACTGTTTTTT. Encoded protein: CASSQDSETGEKLFF.

The rearrangement joins TRBV15 to TRBJ2-7; 8 bases fit TRBD1. The CDR3 loop spans 14 amino acids. The germline V gene encodes CDR1 LNHNV and CDR2 YYDKDF (reference sequence). With 3 bases clipped from V and 0 bases from J, the junction kept 1 base outside the gene matches. CDR3 sequence (DNA): TGTGCCACCAGCAGGGGACAGGACTCCTACGAGCAGTACTTC. Translating gives CATSRGQDSYEQYF.

The chain carries TRBV7-2 and TRBJ2-7; the D gene is possibly TRBD2 (5 bases). Trimming took 5 bases from V and 2 from J, leaving 13 bases between them. Per germline, CDR1 SGHTA and CDR2 FQGNSA. The CDR3 has 14 residues. CDR3 sequence reads: CASSHRTPTYEQYF. The CDR3 nucleotides read TGTGCCAGCAGCCACCGGACTCCTACCTACGAGCAGTACTTC.

This clonotype has a count of ten or more. This chain links TRBV29-1 with TRBJ2-2; a possible D gene is TRBD1 (6 bases). The CDR3 runs 12 residues. Germline V gene data show CDR1 as SQVTM and CDR2 as ANQGSEA. V lost 6 bases, J lost 1 base, and 6 bases lay in between. CDR3 residues: CSVGQNTGELFF. The CDR3 DNA reads TGCAGCGTGGGACAGAACACCGGGGAGCTGTTTTTT.

This clonotype was seen more than once but under ten times. The chain has TRBV9 and TRBJ2-1; TRBD1 matches at 7 bases. V dropped 2 bases and J dropped 5; count of bases not matched to a gene: 4. This CDR3 has 14 residues. The germline gives CDR1 SGDLS, CDR2 YYNGEE. CDR3 sequence: CASSVTGLNNEQFF. The CDR3 DNA is TGTGCCAGCAGCGTGACAGGGTTGAACAATGAGCAGTTCTTC.

V gene TRBV4-3 combines with J gene TRBJ1-2; no clear D gene. The CDR3 length is 15 residues. V lost 0 bases and J 1 base, leaving 9 bases between the germline ends. CDR1 is LGHNA and CDR2 is YSLEER in the germline V gene. The CDR3 DNA follows: TGCGCCAGCAGCCAAGATTGGACGGATAACTATGGCTACACCTTC. Encoded protein: CASSQDWTDNYGYTF.

The chain uses TRBV4-3 and TRBJ2-3; 10 bases fit TRBD2. Per the germline V gene, CDR1 is LGHNA and CDR2 is YSLEER. V shed 4 bases, J shed 2 bases, and the junction held 18 bases outside the gene matches. This CDR3 is built from 20 residues. The chain's CDR3 is CASSRTLLQAGGPYTDTQYF. CDR3 coding DNA: TGCGCCAGCAGCCGAACTTTGTTACAAGCGGGAGGGCCGTACACAGATACGCAGTATTTT.

V gene TRBV20-1 combines with J gene TRBJ2-7; weak D call: TRBD2 (6 bases). The CDR3 extends over 13 amino acids. Germline V gives CDR1 DFQATT, CDR2 SNEGSKA (reference sequence). V lost 3 bases and J lost 3, with 12 bases in between. The CDR3 loop is CSARRPDYYEQYF. DNA of the CDR3: TGCAGTGCTAGGCGGCCGGACTACTACGAGCAGTACTTC.

The chain couples TRBV21-1 to TRBJ1-6. TRBV21-1 is reported as a pseudogene. The CDR3 runs 10 residues. The CDR3 DNA sequence: TGTGCCAGCAGGGAATGGGCCCTCCACTTT. Translating it yields CASREWALHF.

This clonotype was observed at least ten times. The rearrangement links TRBV2 to TRBJ1-2; TRBD1 is a possible D gene (5 bases). CDR3 size: 14 residues. Trimming removed 6 bases from V and 3 bases from J, with 14 bases in between. CDR1 SNHLY and CDR2 FYNNEI come from the germline V gene. The CDR3 DNA is TGTGCCAGCAGGGGGGACCTAAGGGACTATGGCTACACCTTC. Amino acid sequence: CASRGDLRDYGYTF.

This clonotype was counted at least ten times. This chain links TRBV5-1 with TRBJ2-2; D gene unclear. The V gene's germline CDR1 is SGHRS and CDR2 YFSETQ. The CDR3 loop spans 13 amino acids. V was pared by 4 bases and J by 2 bases, with 6 bases between. The CDR3, as DNA: TGCGCCAGCAGCCGACCAAACACCGGGGAGCTGTTTTTT. Protein product: CASSRPNTGELFF.

V is TRBV6-2 or TRBV6-3 and J is TRBJ1-1; D possibly corresponds to TRBD1 (6 bases). V shed 2 bases and J shed 1 base, with 8 bases lying between them. The CDR3 is 14 amino acids. Germline assignment: CDR1 MNHEY and CDR2 SVGEGT. The CDR3 sequence is CASSYGTTNTEAFF. The CDR3 DNA is TGTGCCAGCAGTTACGGGACAACGAACACTGAAGCTTTCTTT.

The rearrangement uses TRBV24-1 and TRBJ2-7, with 7 bases aligning to TRBD2. The CDR3 loop spans 15 amino acids. The V segment lost 2 bases and the J segment 3 bases; nucleotides outside the gene matches: 6. Germline V gene sequence: CDR1 KGHDR, CDR2 SFDVKD. The CDR3 DNA follows: TGTGCCACCAGTGATTCCGGGACTAAACACTACGAGCAGTACTTC. This gives the protein CATSDSGTKHYEQYF.

CDR3 protein: CASSPLPGGLDEQYF. CDR3 in DNA: TGCGCCAGCAGCCCTCTCCCAGGGGGCTTAGACGAGCAGTACTTC. The chain couples TRBV5-1 to TRBJ2-7, with 8 bases matching TRBD1. Germline loops: CDR1 SGHRS, CDR2 YFSETQ. V was pared by 4 bases and J by 5 bases, with 11 bases of the junction left unmatched. This CDR3 is built from 15 residues.

This clonotype was counted ten times or more. Compared with germline, one end of the junction differs, possibly owing to a read error. The J gene is TRBJ1-6, the V gene TRBV12-3 or TRBV12-4; TRBD1 matches 8 bases. This CDR3 region has 14 residues. CDR3 region: CASSLGTGNSPLHF. DNA for the CDR3: TGCGCCAGCAGCTTGGGGACAGGAAATTCACCCCTCCACTTT.

This rearrangement joins TRBV7-2 to TRBJ1-1; D call uncertain. The CDR3 loop spans 14 amino acids. The V gene lost 2 bases and the J gene lost 1 base, with 8 bases spanning the gap. The germline gives CDR1 SGHTA, CDR2 FQGNSA. The CDR3 nucleotides read TGTGCCAGCAGCTTACAATACGGGAACACTGAAGCTTTCTTT. Its translation: CASSLQYGNTEAFF.

This clonotype has a handful of counts. Here the CDR3 DNA reads TGTGCCAGCAGCTTACACGGACAGGCGGGCGGCTACACCTTC. This translates into CASSLHGQAGGYTF. The chain combines TRBV7-9 with TRBJ1-2; 7 nucleotides match TRBD1. With 2 bases clipped from V and 8 bases from J, the junction kept 8 bases outside the gene matches. The CDR3 has 14 residues. Germline CDR1 is SEHNR and CDR2 is FQNEAQ (reference sequence).

The genes are TRBV20-1 and TRBJ2-4; D is uncertain. CDR1 is DFQATT and CDR2 is SNEGSKA in the germline V gene (reference sequence). Trimming shortened V by 3 bases and J by 4 bases, and 7 bases separated the two germline ends. The CDR3 is 12 residues long. This CDR3 is CSARVGKNIQYF. In DNA form, the CDR3 reads TGCAGTGCTAGGGTCGGGAAAAACATTCAGTACTTC.